This note documents a single T cell receptor (beta chain) sequence. Its specificity is unknown. Treatment denoted: therapeutic diphenylcyclopropenone sensitization with weekly scalp DPC. This sample stems from a study of human T cells and chemical hapten exposure. Study background: Minor volume differences among pooled libraries chiefly drove per-sample TCR yield variation.

As the library was built, unique molecular identifiers were attached to individual cDNA molecules. Original methodology: Counting gave a median of around 100,000 TCRs per sample, with values ranging from about 20,000 to 750,000. TCRdb used MiXCR to reprocess the reads, holding one entry per CDR3 protein. Clone size and V and J calls follow TCRdb, not the original study. This sample has roughly 960 distinct CDR3 sequences, with around 56% found just once. Study results and caveats: The study found expanded TCRs formed significantly more large CDR3 similarity clusters than controls.

V dropped 7 bases and J dropped 3; count of bases not matched to a gene: 3. CDR3 size: 13 residues. The germline V gene encodes CDR1 SQVTM and CDR2 ANQGSEA. The clonotype comes from an adult with alopecia areata. Some clones in this sample may be carry-over from other donors' samples. This table probably holds off-target reads from a library built for another chain. The chain links TRBV29-1 to TRBJ2-6, with 7 bases lining up with TRBD1. This specimen was whole blood, taken before DPC sensitization or 2, 6, or about 24 weeks after (not recorded which). The CDR3 nucleotides read TGCAGCGCAACAGGGGTTGGGGCCAACGTCCTGACTTTC. Its protein is CSATGVGANVLTF.